This TCR beta chain appears in the sequencing data of a study of human T cells and chemical hapten exposure. Noted time point: patch test 2, 6 weeks after DPC sensitization. Sample treatment: therapeutic diphenylcyclopropenone sensitization with weekly scalp DPC. This clonotype was observed a few times. TCRdb independently ran MiXCR on the RACE reads; one entry per CDR3 protein. This sample has some 71,000 distinct CDR3 sequences; over 9% occur once, and the top ten carry about 6.9%. V lost 7 bases and J 1 base, leaving 19 bases between the germline ends. The CDR3 runs 15 residues. The germline V gene encodes CDR1 SQVTM and CDR2 ANQGSEA.

This chain connects TRBV29-1 to TRBJ1-1; D remains unclear. The sequencing used whole blood, collected in connection with sensitization to the hapten diphenylcyclopropenone (DPC). The clonotype was recovered from a woman aged 45-65 years with alopecia areata. Some clones in this sample may be carry-over from other donors' samples. CDR3 bases: TGCAGCGATCCCTCACCTGATAGCCCGAACACTGAAGCTTTCTTT. It translates to CSDPSPDSPNTEAFF.